The 9 T cell receptor beta chains in this list originate from one sample, sequenced in a study of T cell responses to AZD1222 COVID-19 vaccine. Sequenced by immunoSEQ multiplex PCR; TCRdb stores in-frame clones only, minus some. The sample lists 80,000 to 90,000 clones; 85% to 90% were seen once. This sample comprised peripheral blood, obtained 28 days after the second AZD1222 dose. The receptors were sampled from an adult who received the AZD1222 COVID-19 vaccine.

This clone was detected a few times. This chain uses TRBV12-3 or TRBV12-4 with TRBJ2-1; a possible D gene is TRBD2 (7 bases). The V end was cut by 5 bases, the J end by 14 bases, with 19 bases between. The CDR3 totals 13 residues. The CDR3 DNA follows: TGTGCCAGCAGTCTCTCGGTGAGGGGGGGAAAGTTCTTC. Its protein product is CASSLSVRGGKFF.

J is TRBJ1-4 and V is TRBV4-1; maybe TRBD1 (5 bases). The V gene lost 1 base and the J gene lost 3 bases, with 12 bases spanning the gap. Germline V gene data show CDR1 as MGHRA and CDR2 as YSYEKL. This CDR3 is built from 16 residues. The CDR3 spells CASSQAPGQANEKLFF. As DNA, the CDR3 is TGCGCCAGCAGCCAAGCTCCGGGGCAGGCTAATGAAAAACTGTTTTTT.

The gene calls are TRBV9 and TRBJ2-7; possibly TRBD1 for D (6 bases). Germline lookup yields CDR1 SGDLS and CDR2 YYNGEE. Deletions cut 4 bases from V and 0 bases from J, with 23 bases between. The CDR3 has 18 amino acids. The CDR3 DNA follows: TGTGCCAGCAGCCCGGACAGCCGACTTCGTGCTAGCTCCTACGAGCAGTACTTC. Its protein product is CASSPDSRLRASSYEQYF.

The V gene is TRBV14, the J gene TRBJ1-2, with D perhaps TRBD1 (5 bases). The V gene lost 4 bases and the J gene lost 3 bases, with 9 bases spanning the gap. Germline V gene data show CDR1 as SGHDN and CDR2 as FVKESK. The CDR3 extends over 13 amino acids. The CDR3 nucleotides read TGTGCCAGCAGCCGGGGGAGACACTATGGCTACACCTTC. Protein product: CASSRGRHYGYTF.

The chain joins TRBV7-8 to TRBJ1-4; 9 nucleotides match TRBD1. The length of the CDR3 is 16 residues. The J segment lost 8 bases and the V segment lost 0 bases, leaving 7 bases of the junction unmatched. Germline V gene data show CDR1 as SGHVS and CDR2 as FQNEAQ. CDR3 coding DNA: TGTGCCAGCAGCTTAGCTGGGGGGACAGGGAGCGAAAAACTGTTTTTT. This translates into CASSLAGGTGSEKLFF. The whole variable domain, filled in from reference TRBV7-8 and TRBJ1-4, reads GAGVSQSPRYKVAKRGQDVALRCDPISGHVSLFWYQQALGQGPEFLTYFQNEAQLDKSGLPSDRFFAERPEGSVSTLKIQRTQQEDSAVYLCASSLAGGTGSEKLFFGSGTQLSVL.

J is TRBJ1-2 and V is TRBV6-5; 8 nucleotides match TRBD1. Losses at the gene ends were 6 bases for V and 4 bases for J; bases not matched to a gene: 1. The length of the CDR3 is 12 residues. CDR1 MNHEY and CDR2 SVGAGI come from the germline V gene. This chain's CDR3 is CASRGTGYGYTF. CDR3 coding DNA: TGTGCCAGCAGGGGGACAGGCTATGGCTACACCTTC.

The genes are TRBV19 and TRBJ1-6; TRBD1 matches at 7 bases. The germline V gene has CDR1 LNHDA and CDR2 SQIVND (reference sequence). This CDR3 comprises 15 residues. V shed 3 bases and J 9 bases; nucleotides not matched to a gene: 8. The CDR3 sequence is CASSIDRAGSSPLHF. CDR3 DNA: TGTGCCAGTAGTATCGACAGGGCCGGGAGTTCACCCCTCCACTTT.

The rearrangement links TRBV2 to TRBJ1-3; unclear D gene. Germline-derived CDR1 and CDR2 are SNHLY and FYNNEI. The CDR3 contains 15 residues. The ends were cut back, 2 bases at V and 0 bases at J, with 8 bases in the middle. This CDR3 is CASSERGNSGNTIYF. For the CDR3, the DNA is TGTGCCAGCAGTGAAAGAGGGAACTCTGGAAACACCATATATTTT.

The chain carries TRBV6-5 and TRBJ2-1; D unresolved. Germline CDR1 and CDR2: MNHEY and SVGAGI. V dropped 7 bases and J dropped 7 bases, with 8 bases sitting between them. This CDR3 has 11 amino acids. This CDR3 reads CASTQWNEQFF. The CDR3 DNA follows: TGTGCCAGCACCCAATGGAATGAGCAGTTCTTC.